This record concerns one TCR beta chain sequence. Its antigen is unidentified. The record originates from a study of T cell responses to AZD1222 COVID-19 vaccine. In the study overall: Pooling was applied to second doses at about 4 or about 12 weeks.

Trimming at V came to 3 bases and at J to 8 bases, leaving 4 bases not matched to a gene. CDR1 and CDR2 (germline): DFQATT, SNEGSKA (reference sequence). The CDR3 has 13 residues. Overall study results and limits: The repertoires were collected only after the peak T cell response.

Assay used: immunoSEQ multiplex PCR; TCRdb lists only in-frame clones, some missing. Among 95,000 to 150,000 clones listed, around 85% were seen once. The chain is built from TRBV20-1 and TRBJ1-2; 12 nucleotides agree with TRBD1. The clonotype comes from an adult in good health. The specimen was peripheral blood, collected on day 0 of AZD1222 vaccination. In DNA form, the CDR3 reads TGCAGTGCTAGTACAGGGACAGGGGGCGGCTACACCTTC. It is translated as CSASTGTGGGYTF.